This T cell receptor beta chain stems from a study of technical replicates of blood from a handful of donors. Repertoires were generated with immunoSEQ multiplex PCR, while TCRdb's copy carries only in-frame clones and drops some. Among about 49,000 clones, 80% to 95% were seen once, and the ten largest hold about 4.3%. Germline V gives CDR1 SGHDT, CDR2 YYEEEE. V dropped 0 bases and J dropped 4 bases, with 4 bases sitting between them. The CDR3 is 12 amino acids. The clonotype was recovered from a human donor in good health. Some clones in this sample may be carry-over from other donors' samples. The chain recombines TRBV5-6 with TRBJ1-2, with D unresolved. Sequencing was carried out using PBMCs. The CDR3 region has the DNA TGTGCCAGCAGCTTGGCGTCCTATGGCTACACCTTC. This translates into CASSLASYGYTF.